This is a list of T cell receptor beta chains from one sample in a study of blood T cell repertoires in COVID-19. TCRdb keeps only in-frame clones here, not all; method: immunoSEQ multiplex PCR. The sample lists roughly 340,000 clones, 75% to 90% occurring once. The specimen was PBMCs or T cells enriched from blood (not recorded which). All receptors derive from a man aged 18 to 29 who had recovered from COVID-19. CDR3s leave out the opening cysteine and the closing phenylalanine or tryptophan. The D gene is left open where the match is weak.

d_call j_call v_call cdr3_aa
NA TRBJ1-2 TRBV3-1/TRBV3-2 ASSQEAGSGYGYT
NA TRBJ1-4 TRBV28 ASSTDSGGEKLF
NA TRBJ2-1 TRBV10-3 AISNTEQFGF
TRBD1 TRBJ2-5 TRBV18 ASSPPRTGQRETQY
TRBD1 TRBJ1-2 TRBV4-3 ASSQERDRANYGYT
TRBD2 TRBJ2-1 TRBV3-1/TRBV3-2 ASSPDERGPYYNEQF
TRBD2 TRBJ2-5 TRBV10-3 AIAASGTSEETQY
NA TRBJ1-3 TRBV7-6 ASSSGPGNTIY
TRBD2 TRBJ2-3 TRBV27 ASSLLRSGSATFTDTQY
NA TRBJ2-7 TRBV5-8 ASSELQDGYEQY
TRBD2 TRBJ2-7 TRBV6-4 ATTSGRAVNEQY
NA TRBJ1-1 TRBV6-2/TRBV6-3 ASSYRSGSEAF
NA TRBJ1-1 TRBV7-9 ASSLVAAGPRTEAF
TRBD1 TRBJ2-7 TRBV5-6 ASGTGDYEQY
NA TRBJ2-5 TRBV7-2 ASSRSSGGETQY
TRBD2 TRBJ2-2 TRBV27 ASNSPSGRAPGELF
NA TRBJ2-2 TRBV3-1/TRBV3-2 ASSQARVYGELF
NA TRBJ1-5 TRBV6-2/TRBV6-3 ASSYGQSSNQPQH
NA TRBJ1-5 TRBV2 ASRTGRNQPQH
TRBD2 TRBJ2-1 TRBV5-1 ASSQATSGAYNEQF
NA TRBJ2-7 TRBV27 ASSLSGRGGLPYEQY
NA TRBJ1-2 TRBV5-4 ASSSRVPYGYT
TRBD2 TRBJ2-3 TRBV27 ASSLRASGNTDTQY
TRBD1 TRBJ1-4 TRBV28 ASSLYTGGLNEKLF
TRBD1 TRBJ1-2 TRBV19 ASRSARGQVNYGYT
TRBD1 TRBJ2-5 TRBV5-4 ASSLATGSGETQY
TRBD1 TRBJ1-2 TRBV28 ASSLNPGGYGYT
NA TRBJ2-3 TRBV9 ASSVTYQVTSTDTQY
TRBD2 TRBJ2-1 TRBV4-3 ASSQDSLAGVSNEQF
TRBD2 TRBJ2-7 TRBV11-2 ASSLAWAGRGNEQY
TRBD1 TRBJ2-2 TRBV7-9 ASSFGQGWAGELF
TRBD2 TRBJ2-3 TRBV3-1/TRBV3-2 ASSRGLAEITDTQY
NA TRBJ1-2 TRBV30 AWSSAQGRRYT
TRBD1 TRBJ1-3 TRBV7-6 ASSRGQGTGNTIY
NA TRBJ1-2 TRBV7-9 ASSSLDSHYGYT
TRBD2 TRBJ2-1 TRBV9 ASSAAPGTSFEQF
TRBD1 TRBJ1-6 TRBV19 ASREQGGNSPLH
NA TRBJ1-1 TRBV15 ATSTKIGNTEAF
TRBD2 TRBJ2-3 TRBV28 ASSGSTSGIADTQY
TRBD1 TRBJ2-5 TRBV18 ASSDRGETQY
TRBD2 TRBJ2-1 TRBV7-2 ASSLGTSYFEQF
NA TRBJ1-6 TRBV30 AWSAGSYNSPLH
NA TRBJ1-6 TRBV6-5 ASSPGGSGPLH